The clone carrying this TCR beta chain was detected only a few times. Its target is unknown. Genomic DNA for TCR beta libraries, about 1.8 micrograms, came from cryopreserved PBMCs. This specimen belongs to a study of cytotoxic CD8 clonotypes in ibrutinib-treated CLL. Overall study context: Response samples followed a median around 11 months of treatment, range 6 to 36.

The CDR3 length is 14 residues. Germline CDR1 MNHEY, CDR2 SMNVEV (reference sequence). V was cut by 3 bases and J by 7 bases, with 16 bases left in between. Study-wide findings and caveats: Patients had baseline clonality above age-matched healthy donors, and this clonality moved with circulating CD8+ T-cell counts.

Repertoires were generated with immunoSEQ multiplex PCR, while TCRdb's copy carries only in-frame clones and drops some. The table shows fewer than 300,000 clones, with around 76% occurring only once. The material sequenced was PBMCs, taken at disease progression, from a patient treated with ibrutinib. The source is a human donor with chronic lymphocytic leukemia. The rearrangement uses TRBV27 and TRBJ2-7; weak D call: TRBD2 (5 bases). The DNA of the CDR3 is TGTGCCAGCAGTTTCGGCAGCCGGCGAGGGGAGCAGTACTTC. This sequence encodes CASSFGSRRGEQYF.